The next 32 T cell receptor beta chains were all read from a single sample in a study of shared clonotypes between healthy human individuals. CD45RO-negative, CCR7-selected cells formed the naive CD8 fraction, which excluded terminally differentiated effector memory CD45RA+ cells. Sequenced by immunoSEQ multiplex PCR; TCRdb stores in-frame clones only, minus some. The sample has about 1,900,000 clones, 85% to 95% seen once. Material: naive CD8+ T cells sorted from blood. These receptors all come from a man younger than 30 in good health.

CDR3 sequence (DNA): TGTGCCAGCAGCAAGACCGGGACTAGCGATGAGCAGTTCTTC. Its translation: CASSKTGTSDEQFF. The chain combines TRBV13 with TRBJ2-1; 10 bases agree with TRBD2. CDR1 and CDR2 from the germline V gene are PRHDT and FYEKMQ (reference sequence). V shed 5 bases and J 8 bases; nucleotides not matched to a gene: 6. CDR3 length equals 14 residues.

The chain is built from TRBV2 and TRBJ2-5; 11 bases fit TRBD2. This CDR3 is built from 17 residues. CDR1 and CDR2 from the germline V gene are SNHLY and FYNNEI. The J segment lost 1 base and the V segment lost 0 bases, leaving 4 bases of the junction unmatched. The CDR3 reads CASSEALTSGGQETQYF. DNA for the CDR3: TGTGCCAGCAGTGAAGCGCTTACTAGCGGGGGCCAAGAGACCCAGTACTTC.

The rearrangement links TRBV7-3 to TRBJ2-7; tentatively, D is TRBD2 (6 bases). The CDR3 is made up of 15 amino acids. Deletions cut 1 base from V and 2 bases from J, with 12 bases between. Germline V CDR1 and CDR2: SGHTA, FQGTGA. CDR3 amino acids: CASSLIGGGAYEQYF. The CDR3, as DNA: TGTGCCAGCAGCTTAATAGGTGGCGGGGCCTACGAGCAGTACTTC.

As concerns this clone: Other DNA sequences from this sample encode an identical CDR3 as well. The chain is built from TRBV27 and TRBJ2-7; the match to TRBD1 covers 12 bases. There are 14 residues in the CDR3. V was clipped by 6 bases and J by 4 bases; unmatched bases: 4. Germline CDR1 reads MNHEY; CDR2 reads SMNVEV (reference sequence). CDR3 amino acids: CASSLGQGAYEQYF. The CDR3 nucleotides are TGTGCCAGCAGCTTGGGACAGGGGGCATACGAGCAGTACTTC.

V is TRBV5-6 and J is TRBJ2-2; D is unresolved. Between the trimmed V and J ends, which lost 5 bases and 6 bases, there was a span of 11 bases. Germline CDR1 and CDR2: SGHDT and YYEEEE. The CDR3 loop spans 13 amino acids. CDR3 coding DNA: TGTGCCAGCAGTTTATTGGCGGCCGGGGAGCTGTTTTTT. This translates into CASSLLAAGELFF.

As concerns this clone: Other DNA sequences from this sample encode an identical CDR3 as well. V usage is TRBV27 and J usage is TRBJ2-7, with unresolved D. Germline V CDR1 and CDR2: MNHEY, SMNVEV (reference sequence). This CDR3 is 12 amino acids long. Trimming pared 3 bases from V and 6 bases from J, leaving 9 bases between. The CDR3 DNA is TGTGCCAGCAGTTTGCAGTTCGGCGAGCAGTACTTC. Protein product: CASSLQFGEQYF.

This chain uses TRBV5-4 with TRBJ2-1; D possibly corresponds to TRBD2 (7 bases). Trimming cost V 7 bases and J 2 bases, with 16 bases left between them. The CDR3 contains 15 residues. Germline V lookup: CDR1 SGHNT, CDR2 YYREEE (reference sequence). The chain's CDR3 is CASLKGGTPYNEQFF. The CDR3 nucleotides read TGTGCCAGCCTAAAGGGGGGGACCCCCTACAATGAGCAGTTCTTC.

In regard to this clone: Other DNA sequences in this specimen translate into the identical CDR3. This chain joins TRBV7-9 and TRBJ1-1; TRBD1 agrees at 8 bases. The V gene end was trimmed by 1 base and the J gene end by 8 bases; junction bases not matched to a gene: 0. Germline CDR1 reads SEHNR; CDR2 reads FQNEAQ (reference sequence). The CDR3 runs to 12 residues. CDR3 in DNA: TGTGCCAGCAGCTTAGGGACAGGGGAAGCTTTCTTT. It codes for CASSLGTGEAFF.

In its sample, this clone was seen a few times. This chain joins TRBV7-9 and TRBJ1-6; no clear D gene. The CDR3 length is 12 residues. In germline, CDR1 is SEHNR, CDR2 FQNEAQ (reference sequence). Trimming cost V 6 bases and J 8 bases, with 8 bases left between them. For the CDR3, the DNA is TGTGCCAGCAGTTCCGTCGATTCACCCCTCCACTTT. Residues: CASSSVDSPLHF.

The chain joins TRBV9 to TRBJ2-7; D remains ambiguous. Germline lookup yields CDR1 SGDLS and CDR2 YYNGEE. CDR3 length: 13 amino acids. The V gene lost 0 bases and the J gene lost 3 bases, with 7 bases spanning the gap. CDR3 loop: CASSVAPFYEQYF. Written as DNA, the CDR3 is TGTGCCAGCAGCGTAGCCCCGTTCTACGAGCAGTACTTC.

The chain employs TRBV7-9 and TRBJ2-1; 9 nucleotides align to TRBD1. The trim removed 6 bases at V and 7 bases at J, leaving 4 bases unmatched. Germline lookup yields CDR1 SEHNR and CDR2 FQNEAQ (reference sequence). This CDR3 region has 13 residues. CDR3 sequence reads: CASRSTGGNEQFF. Here the CDR3 DNA reads TGTGCCAGCAGATCGACAGGGGGGAATGAGCAGTTCTTC.

The chain joins TRBV7-9 to TRBJ1-6; D possibly corresponds to TRBD1 (5 bases). Germline assignment: CDR1 SEHNR and CDR2 FQNEAQ (reference sequence). The CDR3 runs to 17 residues. Between the trimmed V and J ends, which lost 4 bases and 4 bases, there was a span of 17 bases. The CDR3 loop is CASSSSKGLEYNSPLHF. CDR3 DNA sequence: TGTGCCAGCAGCTCATCGAAGGGACTGGAGTATAATTCACCCCTCCACTTT.

This chain uses TRBV19 with TRBJ2-7; 9 bases match TRBD2. CDR3 length: 14 amino acids. V shed 3 bases, J shed 5 bases, and the junction held 5 bases outside the gene matches. Germline CDR1 LNHDA, CDR2 SQIVND (reference sequence). The CDR3 nucleotides are TGTGCCAGTAGTATCCAGGGACTAGCAGACGAGCAGTACTTC. This encodes CASSIQGLADEQYF.

The count of this clone is one. The J gene is TRBJ1-5, the V gene TRBV27; D may be TRBD1 (5 bases). CDR1 and CDR2 (germline): MNHEY, SMNVEV (reference sequence). Trimming removed 5 bases at V and 2 bases at J, with 16 bases between. The CDR3 runs 16 residues. The CDR3, as DNA: TGTGCCAGCAGTACAGGCCCCGGGGCGGGCAATCAGCCCCAGCATTTT. Protein product: CASSTGPGAGNQPQHF.

This chain connects TRBV5-1 to TRBJ2-1; D tentatively reads TRBD1 or TRBD2 (5 bases each). The germline gives CDR1 SGHRS, CDR2 YFSETQ. Trimming left V 5 bases short and J 1 base short, with 19 bases between. This CDR3 has 17 amino acids. CDR3 DNA sequence: TGCGCCAGCAGTCCAGCCGAGGGGTCCGATTCCTACAATGAGCAGTTCTTC. This encodes CASSPAEGSDSYNEQFF.

The chain has TRBV27 and TRBJ1-1; D call uncertain. Germline CDR1 is MNHEY and CDR2 is SMNVEV (reference sequence). This CDR3 comprises 14 residues. V was cut by 2 bases and J by 4 bases, with 11 bases left in between. The CDR3 DNA sequence: TGTGCCAGCAGTTTAGCGGTCGGCAGCACTGAAGCTTTCTTT. This encodes CASSLAVGSTEAFF.

This chain's CDR3 is CASSFRTGDSEQYF. Here the CDR3 DNA reads TGTGCCAGCAGCTTCCGGACAGGGGACAGCGAGCAGTACTTC. J is TRBJ2-7 and V is TRBV5-4; 9 bases are a match to TRBD1. The germline V gene has CDR1 SGHNT and CDR2 YYREEE (reference sequence). This CDR3 contains 14 residues. V dropped 2 bases and J dropped 6; count of bases not matched to a gene: 6.

Written as DNA, the CDR3 is TGTGCCAGCAGTTACACCGGGGGAGGGCCCCCCGGGGAGCTGTTTTTT. As protein: CASSYTGGGPPGELFF. V gene TRBV6-5 combines with J gene TRBJ2-2; 7 bases agree with TRBD2. The CDR3 has 16 amino acids. CDR1 and CDR2 (germline): MNHEY, SVGAGI. V dropped 2 bases and J dropped 6; count of bases not matched to a gene: 9.

This clone occurred once. The chain is built from TRBV4-1 and TRBJ2-1, with a weak D call TRBD2 (5 bases). The CDR3 is 11 amino acids. V was clipped by 3 bases and J by 8 bases, with 5 bases between them. Looked up from germline, CDR1 is MGHRA and CDR2 is YSYEKL. For the CDR3, the DNA is TGCGCCAGCAGCCAGAGGGATGAGCAGTTCTTC. Translation: CASSQRDEQFF.

The chain employs TRBV9 and TRBJ2-1; D may be TRBD2 (5 bases). CDR3 length: 13 amino acids. Per germline, CDR1 SGDLS and CDR2 YYNGEE. Trimming stripped 6 bases from V and 8 bases from J, with 15 bases between. The CDR3 DNA sequence: TGTGCCAGCACCCTAGGAGAGGACTATGAGCAGTTCTTC. Protein product: CASTLGEDYEQFF.

This clone has just a few counts. This chain joins TRBV13 and TRBJ2-1, with a weak D call TRBD2 (6 bases). CDR1 and CDR2 (germline): PRHDT, FYEKMQ (reference sequence). V lost 5 bases and J lost 7, with 18 bases in between. CDR3 length: 15 residues. CDR3 in DNA: TGTGCCAGCAGCCCTCCCATGAGGACTATAAATGAGCAGTTCTTC. This translates into CASSPPMRTINEQFF.

The gene calls are TRBV7-8 and TRBJ2-1; TRBD2 agrees at 9 bases. The CDR3 has 15 amino acids. Losses at the gene ends were 2 bases for V and 7 bases for J; bases not matched to a gene: 6. Per the germline V gene, CDR1 is SGHVS and CDR2 is FQNEAQ. CDR3 DNA sequence: TGTGCCAGCAGCTTATTAGCGGGAGACGGTAATGAGCAGTTCTTC. Translation gives CASSLLAGDGNEQFF.

The chain carries TRBV10-3 and TRBJ2-1; 9 bases agree with TRBD2. The CDR3 has 15 residues. Germline V gives CDR1 ENHRY, CDR2 SYGVKD. Losses at the gene ends were 5 bases for V and 0 bases for J; bases not matched to a gene: 2. The CDR3 DNA reads as TGTGCCATCAGTAGTAGCGGGAGCTCCTACAATGAGCAGTTCTTC. It yields the protein CAISSSGSSYNEQFF.

This chain joins TRBV7-9 and TRBJ1-2; D is possibly TRBD1 (6 bases). Per germline, CDR1 SEHNR and CDR2 FQNEAQ (reference sequence). The ends were cut back, 4 bases at V and 4 bases at J, with 13 bases in the middle. The CDR3 contains 14 residues. The CDR3 reads CASSSQGWGYGYTF. In DNA, the CDR3 is TGTGCCAGCAGCTCACAGGGATGGGGCTATGGCTACACCTTC.

The rearrangement links TRBV5-1 to TRBJ2-7; 10 bases match TRBD2. CDR3 length: 17 amino acids. Looked up from germline, CDR1 is SGHRS and CDR2 is YFSETQ. V lost 1 base and J lost 3; bases outside the gene matches: 10. The CDR3 sequence: CASSLLVGLAALYEQYF. In nucleotides, the CDR3 is TGCGCCAGCAGCTTGCTTGTCGGACTAGCGGCACTCTACGAGCAGTACTTC.

V gene TRBV19 combines with J gene TRBJ1-4; unclear D gene. The CDR3 has 10 residues. The V end lost 10 bases, the J end lost 10 bases, and 10 bases lay between the germline ends. The V gene's germline CDR1 is LNHDA and CDR2 SQIVND (reference sequence). DNA for the CDR3: TGTGCCACCGGGTCGGGAAAACTGTTTTTT. Translated: CATGSGKLFF.

The gene calls are TRBV9 and TRBJ2-1; D unclear. The CDR3 extends over 14 amino acids. Germline V CDR1 and CDR2: SGDLS, YYNGEE. V lost 4 bases to trimming and J lost 9 bases, with 17 bases between them. This chain's CDR3 is CASSPLKVLAEQFF. The CDR3, as DNA: TGTGCCAGCAGCCCCCTCAAGGTGCTGGCTGAGCAGTTCTTC. Full variable domain (missing parts from reference TRBV9 and TRBJ2-1): DSGVTQTPKHLITATGQRVTLRCSPRSGDLSVYWYQQSLDQGLQFLIQYYNGEERAKGNILERFSAQQFPDLHSELNLSSLELGDSALYFCASSPLKVLAEQFFGPGTRLTVL.

This clone was recorded once. This chain joins TRBV27 and TRBJ2-7; possibly TRBD2 for D (7 bases). V was trimmed by 1 base and J by 6 bases, leaving 13 bases between them. Germline-derived CDR1 and CDR2 are MNHEY and SMNVEV (reference sequence). This CDR3 is 14 amino acids long. The CDR3 bases are TGTGCCAGCAGTTTATTGGGGGGGCCGGGCGAGCAGTACTTC. Its translation is CASSLLGGPGEQYF.

The chain employs TRBV7-8 and TRBJ1-1, with 12 positions matching TRBD1. The junction had 7 bases not matched to a gene; V was cut back by 0 bases and J by 8 bases. This CDR3 has 16 residues. Germline-derived CDR1 and CDR2 are SGHVS and FQNEAQ. As DNA, the CDR3 is TGTGCCAGCAGCTTAGCAGGGACAGGGGGCCGTAAGGAAGCTTTCTTT. Its translation is CASSLAGTGGRKEAFF.

The chain is built from TRBV27 and TRBJ2-5; D remains unclear. The CDR3 sequence is 12 residues long. Germline values: CDR1 MNHEY, CDR2 SMNVEV (reference sequence). V was clipped by 5 bases and J by 4 bases, with 8 bases between them. In DNA, the CDR3 is TGTGCCAGCAGTATCCTCCTAGAGACCCAGTACTTC. Its translation is CASSILLETQYF.

This chain connects TRBV19 to TRBJ1-6; D might be TRBD1 (5 bases). The V gene's germline CDR1 is LNHDA and CDR2 SQIVND (reference sequence). The CDR3 runs to 15 residues. V was cut by 1 base and J by 8 bases, with 12 bases left in between. The CDR3 nucleotides are TGTGCCAGTAGTATAGTGCCAGGGAGTTATTCACCCCTCCACTTT. Protein product: CASSIVPGSYSPLHF.

This clone was counted a few times. This chain uses TRBV5-1 with TRBJ1-2; D is uncertain. Trimming removed 0 bases from V and 6 bases from J, with 18 bases in between. This CDR3 comprises 16 residues. Germline-derived CDR1 and CDR2 are SGHRS and YFSETQ. CDR3 loop: CASSLDMSYALHGYTF. Written as DNA, the CDR3 is TGCGCCAGCAGCTTGGACATGTCTTACGCGTTACATGGCTACACCTTC.